The T cell receptor beta chain under discussion was sequenced for a study of post-analysis software for immune sequencing data. Regarding the study as a whole: Patients used a handful of TRBV segments, including TRBV5-6, TRBV5-1 and TRBV20-1, more often than controls.

The TCR beta cDNA libraries contained unique molecular identifiers. TCRdb called the PCR reads again in MiXCR, with one record for every CDR3 protein. The sample includes a few hundred thousand distinct CDR3 sequences, less than 45% seen only once; the top ten take 9% to 13%. In regard to this clonotype: Its antigen remains unknown.

CDR3 length: 14 residues. Trimming cost V 5 bases and J 0 bases, with 14 bases left between them. CDR1 SQVTM and CDR2 ANQGSEA come from the germline V gene. V gene TRBV29-1 combines with J gene TRBJ2-7; D gene uncertain. Specimen: blood. The clonotype was recovered from a girl aged 10 to 17 with multiple sclerosis. CDR3 DNA: TGCAGCGTTAATACCTTGAGGAGCTCCTACGAGCAGTACTTC. It yields the protein CSVNTLRSSYEQYF.